The 27 T cell receptor beta chains below come from one sample, sequenced in a study of read filtering for tumor transcriptome and immune sequencing. This library used around 400 ng RNA and molecular barcoded adaptors spanning alpha/delta and beta/gamma chains. Using its own MiXCR run on the reads, TCRdb lists one record per CDR3 protein. Found here are around 130,000 distinct CDR3 sequences, 10% to 15% of them singletons; the top ten hold roughly 11%. The sample was a population of CD138-negative cells sorted from bone marrow. The receptors were sampled from a donor aged 40 or older with multiple myeloma.

This clonotype was seen ten or more times. The genes are TRBV20-1 and TRBJ2-1; 8 bases map to TRBD2. CDR1 is DFQATT and CDR2 is SNEGSKA in the germline V gene (reference sequence). The CDR3 covers 13 residues. V dropped 6 bases and J dropped 8; count of bases not matched to a gene: 9. The CDR3, as DNA: TGCAGTGCAACCGGGACTAGTGTCTATGAGCAGTTCTTC. Its protein product is CSATGTSVYEQFF.

The table lists this clonotype with many counts. This chain joins TRBV18 and TRBJ1-1; 9 bases match TRBD1. This CDR3 contains 18 residues. Per the germline V gene, CDR1 is KGHSH and CDR2 is LQKENI. V gave up 3 bases and J gave up 4 bases; unmatched junction bases: 15. CDR3 sequence reads: CASSPLPETTGGTTEAFF. CDR3 DNA: TGTGCCAGCTCACCCCTCCCAGAGACGACAGGGGGAACCACTGAAGCTTTCTTT.

This clonotype has only a few counts. This may stem from a read error, because a much larger clone lies one nucleotide away. This chain uses TRBV3-1 with TRBJ2-3; D is ambiguous. The CDR3 contains 13 residues. Germline lookup yields CDR1 LGHDT and CDR2 YNNKEL (reference sequence). The CDR3 DNA sequence: TGTGCCAGCAGCCAAGCATGGGCAGAAACGCAGTATTTT. Encoded protein: CASSQAWAETQYF.

This clonotype was recorded at least ten times. This sequence joins TRBV29-1 and TRBJ1-6; no firm D call. Per germline, CDR1 SQVTM and CDR2 ANQGSEA. The CDR3 runs to 19 residues. The CDR3 sequence: CPGEGGSVQPSSYNSPLHF. The CDR3 nucleotides are TGCCCCGGCGAGGGAGGGTCAGTGCAACCAAGCTCCTATAATTCACCCCTCCACTTT.

This clonotype was recorded at least ten times. The gene calls are TRBV27 and TRBJ2-1; the match to TRBD1 covers 8 bases. This CDR3 comprises 16 residues. CDR1 and CDR2 (germline): MNHEY, SMNVEV (reference sequence). V lost 2 bases, J lost 4 bases, and 7 bases stayed unmatched. CDR3 DNA: TGTGCCAGCAGTTTAAGTCGGACAGGGAGGTACAATGAGCAGTTCTTC. This gives the protein CASSLSRTGRYNEQFF.

A few counts support this clonotype. The rearrangement uses TRBV28 and TRBJ1-5; a possible D gene is TRBD1 (6 bases). Deletions cut 6 bases from V and 6 bases from J, with 15 bases between. CDR3 size: 14 residues. The V gene's germline CDR1 is MDHEN and CDR2 SYDVKM. The CDR3 is CASSYNRAGQPQHF. Written as DNA, the CDR3 is TGTGCCAGCAGCTATAACAGGGCCGGTCAGCCCCAGCATTTT.

The sample holds many counts of this clonotype. The chain has TRBV5-1 and TRBJ1-1; D ambiguous. The CDR3 loop spans 15 amino acids. The germline gives CDR1 SGHRS, CDR2 YFSETQ. The germline V and J ends were trimmed by 4 bases and 3 bases, with 16 bases remaining between them. This CDR3 is CASSASGGLDTEAFF. In DNA form, the CDR3 reads TGCGCCAGCAGCGCCTCTGGAGGGTTGGACACTGAAGCTTTCTTT.

Concerning this clonotype itself: The missing conserved phenylalanine or tryptophan at the end of this CDR3 makes a read error likely. The chain joins TRBV27 to TRBJ2-1; D is tentatively TRBD1 or TRBD2 (5 bases each). The CDR3 totals 16 residues. CDR1 is MNHEY, CDR2 SMNVEV, per germline (reference sequence). This CDR3 is CASRGQGATSYNEQFL. CDR3 DNA: TGCGCCAGCAGAGGCCAGGGAGCAACCTCCTACAATGAGCAGTTCCTC.

This clonotype was picked up a small number of times. A junction end diverges from the germline sequence, so it may reflect a read error. The rearrangement links TRBV3-1 to TRBJ2-5, with 12 bases identical to TRBD2. The CDR3 runs to 13 residues. Germline CDR1 and CDR2: LGHDT and YNNKEL (reference sequence). CDR3 bases: TGTGCCAGCAGCCAAGGACTAGCGGGAGCCCTATCCTTC. The encoded protein is CASSQGLAGALSF.

This clonotype was counted at least ten times. The rearrangement links TRBV5-1 to TRBJ2-5, with a tentative D call TRBD1 (6 bases). The germline CDR1 and CDR2 sequences are SGHRS and YFSETQ. CDR3 length: 16 residues. Trimming stripped 1 base from V and 1 base from J, with 14 bases between. The CDR3 spells CASSLPLTGIQETQYF. CDR3 DNA sequence: TGCGCCAGCAGCTTGCCCCTCACAGGGATCCAAGAGACCCAGTACTTC.

On this clonotype: A much larger clone differs by one base, so this may be a read error. V and J are TRBV7-8 and TRBJ2-3; TRBD2 aligns across 8 bases. This CDR3 is 17 amino acids long. In germline, CDR1 is SGHVS, CDR2 FQNEAQ. J lost 1 base, V lost 5 bases, and 11 bases had no gene match. The CDR3: CASSAYYRGGGTDTQYF. The CDR3 bases are TGTGCCAGCAGCGCCTACTACCGGGGGGGAGGCACAGATACGCAGTATTTT.

The chain combines TRBV5-1 with TRBJ2-3, with 8 bases fitting TRBD2. From germline, CDR1 is SGHRS and CDR2 YFSETQ. The CDR3 runs 15 residues. The trim removed 1 base at V and 5 bases at J, leaving 6 bases unmatched. For the CDR3, the DNA is TGCGCCAGCAGCTTGAGTGCGGGGGGCGTAGATACGCAGTATTTT. This translates into CASSLSAGGVDTQYF.

This clonotype was found many times. J is TRBJ2-1 and V is TRBV11-2; possibly TRBD1 or TRBD2 for D (5 bases each). The germline V gene has CDR1 SGHAT and CDR2 FQNNGV. This CDR3 spans 16 amino acids. Trimming left V 7 bases short and J 4 bases short, with 20 bases between. The CDR3 coding sequence is TGTGCCAGCACCGATCCGGCCGGGGCGGCATACAATGAGCAGTTCTTC. Its protein is CASTDPAGAAYNEQFF.

This clonotype was counted ten times or more. The rearrangement links TRBV27 to TRBJ2-5; tentatively, D is TRBD2 (7 bases). Deletions cut 2 bases from V and 5 bases from J, with 12 bases between. This CDR3 spans 14 amino acids. Per germline, CDR1 MNHEY and CDR2 SMNVEV (reference sequence). CDR3 in DNA: TGTGCCAGCAGTTTACGCGGGGGCCGGGAGACCCAGTACTTC. This sequence encodes CASSLRGGRETQYF.

This clonotype was observed a few times. V gene TRBV5-1 combines with J gene TRBJ2-7; TRBD1 matches 8 bases. The CDR3 covers 14 residues. From germline, CDR1 is SGHRS and CDR2 YFSETQ. The trim removed 4 bases at V and 3 bases at J, leaving 6 bases unmatched. The CDR3 protein is CASSRGQEIYEQYF. In DNA, the CDR3 is TGCGCCAGCAGCCGGGGACAGGAGATCTACGAGCAGTACTTC.

This clonotype was counted ten times or more. The rearrangement joins TRBV29-1 to TRBJ2-7, with D maybe TRBD1 (6 bases). The CDR3 extends over 14 amino acids. Trimming left V 4 bases short and J 4 bases short, with 17 bases between. Germline CDR1 SQVTM, CDR2 ANQGSEA. CDR3 residues: CSVVLQGRQYEQYF. In DNA, the CDR3 is TGCAGCGTTGTATTACAGGGCCGCCAATACGAGCAGTACTTC.

This clonotype showed up just a few times. Given the absence of the conserved phenylalanine or tryptophan at the CDR3 end, a read error is likely. The chain joins TRBV19 to TRBJ1-1; D remains ambiguous. The ends were cut back, 1 base at V and 0 bases at J, with 6 bases in the middle. This CDR3 comprises 14 residues. Germline CDR1 reads LNHDA; CDR2 reads SQIVND (reference sequence). Here the CDR3 reads CASSIGGVNTEAFL. CDR3 DNA: TGTGCCAGTAGTATAGGGGGTGTGAACACTGAAGCTTTCCTT.

This clonotype was observed many times. The chain carries TRBV20-1 and TRBJ2-5, with 9 positions matching TRBD2. The V and J ends lost 7 bases and 4 bases, in that order; junction bases with no gene match: 7. The CDR3 is made up of 13 amino acids. CDR1 is DFQATT, CDR2 SNEGSKA, per germline (reference sequence). CDR3 nucleotide sequence: TGCAGTGTGGAGCGGGAGGCAGCAGAGACCCAGTACTTC. Translating gives CSVEREAAETQYF.

The CDR3 is CSAIQGAWQPQHF. Here the CDR3 DNA reads TGCAGTGCCATACAGGGGGCTTGGCAGCCCCAGCATTTT. The chain links TRBV20-1 to TRBJ1-5; 9 bases are a match to TRBD1. This CDR3 comprises 13 residues. Per the germline V gene, CDR1 is DFQATT and CDR2 is SNEGSKA (reference sequence). The J segment lost 7 bases and the V segment lost 6 bases, leaving 7 bases of the junction unmatched.

This chain links TRBV7-2 with TRBJ2-5, with 11 bases identical to TRBD2. In germline, CDR1 is SGHTA, CDR2 FQGNSA. V lost 1 base, J lost 4 bases, and 8 bases stayed unmatched. The CDR3 length is 17 residues. CDR3 region: CASSLEVGLAGGETQYF. The CDR3 DNA is TGTGCCAGCAGCTTAGAGGTGGGGCTAGCGGGGGGAGAGACCCAGTACTTC.

A remark on this clonotype: It is likely a read error: a sequence one base away is far more abundant. The rearrangement joins TRBV7-2 to TRBJ2-1; D is undetermined. V lost 2 bases to trimming and J lost 4 bases, with 18 bases between them. Per germline, CDR1 SGHTA and CDR2 FQGNSA. The CDR3 sequence is 17 residues long. CDR3 amino acids: CASSLRSGTHLYNEQFF. The CDR3 DNA sequence: TGTGCCAGCAGCTTAAGGTCGGGCACACACCTGTACAATGAGCAGTTCTTC.

This clonotype appeared a single time. It may be a read error: a sequence one base away is much more abundant. The chain couples TRBV7-2 to TRBJ1-5; no firm D call. V shed 5 bases and J shed 0 bases, with 5 bases lying between them. This CDR3 is built from 13 residues. Germline V gene sequence: CDR1 SGHTA, CDR2 FQGNSA. CDR3 in amino acids: CASSMNSNQPQHF. CDR3 DNA sequence: TGTGCCAGCAGCATGAATAGCAATCAGCCCCAGCATTTT.

This clonotype has ten or more counts. This chain connects TRBV7-2 to TRBJ2-3; D is ambiguous. The CDR3 spans 14 residues. The ends were cut back, 2 bases at V and 3 bases at J, with 9 bases in the middle. Germline values: CDR1 SGHTA, CDR2 FQGNSA. The CDR3 DNA is TGTGCCAGCAGCTTAAGGGCAGAGACAGATACGCAGTATTTT. Protein sequence: CASSLRAETDTQYF.

Concerning this clonotype itself: A much larger clonotype is one base distant, so this may be a read error. The rearrangement joins TRBV24-1 to TRBJ2-2; D gene uncertain. This CDR3 has 13 residues. In germline, CDR1 is KGHDR, CDR2 SFDVKD. CDR3 amino acids: CATAAANIGELFF. DNA of the CDR3: TGTGCCACCGCGGCGGCGAACATCGGGGAGCTGTTTTTT.

The gene calls are TRBV3-1 and TRBJ1-1, with D possibly matching TRBD1 (5 bases). Per germline, CDR1 LGHDT and CDR2 YNNKEL (reference sequence). The length of the CDR3 is 14 residues. The V gene lost 4 bases and the J gene lost 3 bases, with 12 bases spanning the gap. CDR3: CASSRVGGDTEAFF. DNA for the CDR3: TGTGCCAGCAGCCGGGTGGGGGGGGACACTGAAGCTTTCTTT.

This clonotype was detected ten times or more. The chain joins TRBV6-5 to TRBJ1-1, with 10 bases lining up with TRBD1. Unmatched junction bases numbered 7, after V lost 6 bases and J lost 3 bases. The germline CDR1 and CDR2 sequences are MNHEY and SVGAGI. This CDR3 has 15 residues. The CDR3 region is CASRLTTGGHTEAFF. The CDR3, as DNA: TGTGCCAGCAGACTAACGACAGGGGGCCACACTGAAGCTTTCTTT.

Comment on this clonotype: Here the CDR3 omits its conserved ending phenylalanine or tryptophan, so a read error is the likely source. The genes are TRBV20-1 and TRBJ2-3; 10 bases line up with TRBD1. The junction had 4 bases not matched to a gene; V was cut back by 6 bases and J by 4 bases. The CDR3 contains 13 residues. CDR1 DFQATT and CDR2 SNEGSKA come from the germline V gene (reference sequence). Written as DNA, the CDR3 is TGCAGTGCACAGACAGGGGGCCCAGATACGCAGTATCTT. Protein: CSAQTGGPDTQYL.